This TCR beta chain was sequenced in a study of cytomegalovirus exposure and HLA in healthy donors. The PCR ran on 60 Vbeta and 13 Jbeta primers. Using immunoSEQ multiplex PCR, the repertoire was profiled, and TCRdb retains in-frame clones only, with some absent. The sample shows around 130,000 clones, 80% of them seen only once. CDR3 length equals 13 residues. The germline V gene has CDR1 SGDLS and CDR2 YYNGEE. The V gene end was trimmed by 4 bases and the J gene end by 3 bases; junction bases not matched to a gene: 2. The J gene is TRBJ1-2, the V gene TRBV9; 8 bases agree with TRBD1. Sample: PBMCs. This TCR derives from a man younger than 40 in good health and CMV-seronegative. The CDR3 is CASSQDRDYGYTF. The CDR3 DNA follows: TGTGCCAGCAGCCAGGACAGGGACTATGGCTACACCTTC. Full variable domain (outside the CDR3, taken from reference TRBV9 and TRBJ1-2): DSGVTQTPKHLITATGQRVTLRCSPRSGDLSVYWYQQSLDQGLQFLIQYYNGEERAKGNILERFSAQQFPDLHSELNLSSLELGDSALYFCASSQDRDYGYTFGSGTRLTVV.